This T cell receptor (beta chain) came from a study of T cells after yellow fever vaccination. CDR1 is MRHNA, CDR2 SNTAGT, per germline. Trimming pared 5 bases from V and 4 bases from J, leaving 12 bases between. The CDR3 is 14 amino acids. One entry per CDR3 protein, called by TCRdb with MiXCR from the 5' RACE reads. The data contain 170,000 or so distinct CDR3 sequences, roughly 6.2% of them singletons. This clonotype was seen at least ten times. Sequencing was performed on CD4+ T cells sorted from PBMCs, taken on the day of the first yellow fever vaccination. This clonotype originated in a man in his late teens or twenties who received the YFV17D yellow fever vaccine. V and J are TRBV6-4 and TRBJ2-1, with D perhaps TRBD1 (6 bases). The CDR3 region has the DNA TGTGCCAGCAGTACAGGGTTAGGGTACAATGAGCAGTTCTTC. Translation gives CASSTGLGYNEQFF.